The source of this T cell receptor beta chain is a study of cytomegalovirus exposure and HLA in healthy donors. PCR amplification relied on 60 Vbeta primers (plus 13 Jbeta primers). Sequencing was performed with immunoSEQ multiplex PCR; in TCRdb, only in-frame clones are kept and a portion is missing. The data show roughly 180,000 clones, 75% seen once. There are 16 residues in the CDR3. The V end was cut by 8 bases, the J end by 0 bases, with 17 bases between. The germline V gene encodes CDR1 LNHNV and CDR2 YYDKDF (reference sequence). The TCR originated in a woman aged 40 to 55 in good health and CMV-seropositive. Sequencing was carried out using PBMCs. The chain joins TRBV15 to TRBJ1-5, with D possibly being TRBD1 (6 bases). DNA for the CDR3: TGTGCCACCCGCGCCTGGACAGAGAATAGCAATCAGCCCCAGCATTTT. Translation gives CATRAWTENSNQPQHF.